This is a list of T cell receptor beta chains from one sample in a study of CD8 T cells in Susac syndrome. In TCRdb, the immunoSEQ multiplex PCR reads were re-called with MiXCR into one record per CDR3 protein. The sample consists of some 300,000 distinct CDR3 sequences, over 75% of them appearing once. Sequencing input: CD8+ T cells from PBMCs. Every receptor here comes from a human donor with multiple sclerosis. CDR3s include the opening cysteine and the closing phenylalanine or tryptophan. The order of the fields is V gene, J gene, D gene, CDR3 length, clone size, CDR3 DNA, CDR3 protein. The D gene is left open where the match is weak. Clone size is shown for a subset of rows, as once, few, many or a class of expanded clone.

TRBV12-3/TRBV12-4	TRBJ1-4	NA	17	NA	TGTGCCAGCAGTTTAGGTCCGACTTCCTCAACTAATGAAAAACTGTTTTTT	CASSLGPTSSTNEKLFF
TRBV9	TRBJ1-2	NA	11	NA	TGTGCCAGCAGCCAGGGCGAGCGCTACACCTTC	CASSQGERYTF
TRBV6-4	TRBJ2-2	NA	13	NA	TGTGCCAGCAGTTCAGGGAACACCGGGGAGCTGTTTTTT	CASSSGNTGELFF
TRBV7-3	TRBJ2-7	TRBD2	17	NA	TGTGCCAGCAGCTTAACCTCCCGAGCGGGAGTGGAATACGAGCAGTACTTC	CASSLTSRAGVEYEQYF
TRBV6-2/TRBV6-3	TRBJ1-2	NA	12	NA	TGTGCCAGCAGTCCAGGGCCGTCCGGCTACACCTTC	CASSPGPSGYTF
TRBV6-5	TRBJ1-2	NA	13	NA	TGTGCCACTAATCCGGGAGGGTCCTATGGCTACACCTTC	CATNPGGSYGYTF
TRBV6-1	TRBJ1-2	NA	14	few	TGTGCCAGCAGCCGGGACGGAACCTTCTTTGGCTACACCTTC	CASSRDGTFFGYTF
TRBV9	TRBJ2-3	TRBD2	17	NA	TGTGCCAGCAGCGGGGAACTAGCGGGAGATGGGGCAGATACGCAGTATTTT	CASSGELAGDGADTQYF
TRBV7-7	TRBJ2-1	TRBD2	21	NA	TGTGCTAGCAGCCGCGGGACTAGCGGGGGTACTCAGCCCCCGCTCTACAATGAGCAGTTCTTC	CASSRGTSGGTQPPLYNEQFF
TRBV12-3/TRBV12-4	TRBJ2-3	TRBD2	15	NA	TGTGCCAGCAGCCCGCTTCGACTAGCTACAGATACGCAGTATTTT	CASSPLRLATDTQYF
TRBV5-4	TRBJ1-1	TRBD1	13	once	TGTGCCAGCCCCGGGACAGGAGGCACTGAAGCTTTCTTT	CASPGTGGTEAFF
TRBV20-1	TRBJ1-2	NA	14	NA	TGCAGTGCTAGAGATCTCGAATTTACGAATGGCTACACCTTC	CSARDLEFTNGYTF
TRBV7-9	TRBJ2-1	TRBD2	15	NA	TGTGCCAGCAGTCGAACTAGCGGGAGGGCCTATGAGCAGTTCTTC	CASSRTSGRAYEQFF
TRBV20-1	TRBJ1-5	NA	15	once	TGCAGTGCTAGTTACAGCTCCCCCCAATCACAGCCCCAGCATTTT	CSASYSSPQSQPQHF
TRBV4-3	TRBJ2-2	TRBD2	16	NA	TGCGCCAGCAGCCATGGAAGCGGGACGAACACCGGGGAGCTGTTTTTT	CASSHGSGTNTGELFF
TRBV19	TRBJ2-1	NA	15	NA	TGTGCCAGTAGTATAGCGGAAGGGTCCGGCAATGAGCAGTTCTTC	CASSIAEGSGNEQFF
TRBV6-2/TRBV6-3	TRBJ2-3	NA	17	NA	TGTGCCAGCAGTTATCCCGAATCTGCACTTAGCACAGATACGCAGTATTTT	CASSYPESALSTDTQYF
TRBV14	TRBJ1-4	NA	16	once	TGTGCCAGCAGCCAAGATCTCGTCTCGGCTAATGAAAAACTGTTTTTT	CASSQDLVSANEKLFF
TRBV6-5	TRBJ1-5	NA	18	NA	TGTGCCAGCAGTTCCCTTCGGGACCTAGTCTATAGCAATCAGCCCCAGCATTTT	CASSSLRDLVYSNQPQHF
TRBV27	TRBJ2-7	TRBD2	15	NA	TGTGCCAGCAGTCCTAGCGGGAGAGGGTCCTACGAGCAGTACTTC	CASSPSGRGSYEQYF
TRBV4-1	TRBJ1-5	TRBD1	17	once	TGCGCCAGCAGCCAAGATGGGACAGGGGGCGCATGGCAGCCCCAGCATTTT	CASSQDGTGGAWQPQHF
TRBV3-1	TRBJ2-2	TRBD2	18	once	TGTGCCAGCAGCCAGGTCTTTCTAGCGGGAGGGAACACCGGGGAGCTGTTTTTT	CASSQVFLAGGNTGELFF
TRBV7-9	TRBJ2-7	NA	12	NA	TGTGCCAGCAGAACCGGGACCTACGAGCAGTACTTC	CASRTGTYEQYF
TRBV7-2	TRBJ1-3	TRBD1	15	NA	TGTGCCAGCAGCTTACGGACAGGCTCTGGAAACACCATATATTTT	CASSLRTGSGNTIYF
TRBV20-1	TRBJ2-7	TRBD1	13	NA	TGCAGTGCGAGGGACAGGGTAACGTACGAGCAGTACTTC	CSARDRVTYEQYF
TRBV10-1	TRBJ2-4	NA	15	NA	TGCGCCAGCAGTCAGGGCCGACGTGCCAAAAACATTCAGTACTTC	CASSQGRRAKNIQYF
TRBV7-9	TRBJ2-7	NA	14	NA	TGTGCCAGCAGGGGGCCAACAGGGACCGTCGAGCAGTACTTC	CASRGPTGTVEQYF
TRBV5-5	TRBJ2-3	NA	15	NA	TGTGCCAGCAGCTTGGCCAGGACTAGCACAGATACGCAGTATTTT	CASSLARTSTDTQYF
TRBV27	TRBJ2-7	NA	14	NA	TGTGCCAGCAGCCCCGAGCGGGTGCCCTACGAGCAGTACTTC	CASSPERVPYEQYF
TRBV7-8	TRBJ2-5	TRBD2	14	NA	TGTGCCAGCACCACAAGGACTAGGAAGGAGACCCAGTACTTC	CASTTRTRKETQYF
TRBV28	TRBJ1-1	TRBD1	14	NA	TGTGCCAGCAGTTTCGACAGGGCGGGCACTGAAGCTTTCTTT	CASSFDRAGTEAFF
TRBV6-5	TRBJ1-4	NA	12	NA	TGTGCCAGCAGCACAGCGGGGGAAAAACTGTTTTTT	CASSTAGEKLFF
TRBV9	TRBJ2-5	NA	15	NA	TGTGCCAGCAGCGTAGCACAGGGAGGCCAAGAGACCCAGTACTTC	CASSVAQGGQETQYF
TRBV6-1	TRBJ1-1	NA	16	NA	TGTGCCAGCAGTCTCCACCTCAGGACAGTGAACACTGAAGCTTTCTTT	CASSLHLRTVNTEAFF
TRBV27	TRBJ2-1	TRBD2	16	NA	TGTGCCAGCAGTCCGATCGAGACTAGCGGGAGCAATGAGCAGTTCTTC	CASSPIETSGSNEQFF
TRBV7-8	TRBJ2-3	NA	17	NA	TGTGCCAGCAGCCAATCGGTACTAGAGTGGGGCACAGATACGCAGTATTTT	CASSQSVLEWGTDTQYF
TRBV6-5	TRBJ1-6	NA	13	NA	TGTGCCAGCAGTTACTCGCCGGGTTCACCCCTCCACTTT	CASSYSPGSPLHF
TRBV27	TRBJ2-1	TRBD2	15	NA	TGTGCCAGCAGCCGGGGGCTAGCGGGAGGGAATGAGCAGTTCTTC	CASSRGLAGGNEQFF
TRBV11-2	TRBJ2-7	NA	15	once	TGTGCCAGCAGCTTCCTCCGGGACGGAGCCTACGAGCAGTACTTC	CASSFLRDGAYEQYF
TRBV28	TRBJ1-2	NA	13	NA	TGTGCCAGCAGTATGACACCTAACTATGGCTACACCTTC	CASSMTPNYGYTF
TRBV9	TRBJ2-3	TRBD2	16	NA	TGTGCCAGCAGCCCCGGCGCTAGCGGCCGCACAGATACGCAGTATTTT	CASSPGASGRTDTQYF
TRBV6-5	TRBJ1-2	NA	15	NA	TGTGCCAGCAGTTACTCGGCAGGGACCAACTATGGCTACACCTTC	CASSYSAGTNYGYTF
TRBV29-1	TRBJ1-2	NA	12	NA	TGCAGCGTTCTTTCCCCTAACTATGGCTACACCTTC	CSVLSPNYGYTF
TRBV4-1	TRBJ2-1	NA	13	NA	TGCGCCAGCAGCCAAGATCGCTCTAATGAGCAGTTCTTC	CASSQDRSNEQFF